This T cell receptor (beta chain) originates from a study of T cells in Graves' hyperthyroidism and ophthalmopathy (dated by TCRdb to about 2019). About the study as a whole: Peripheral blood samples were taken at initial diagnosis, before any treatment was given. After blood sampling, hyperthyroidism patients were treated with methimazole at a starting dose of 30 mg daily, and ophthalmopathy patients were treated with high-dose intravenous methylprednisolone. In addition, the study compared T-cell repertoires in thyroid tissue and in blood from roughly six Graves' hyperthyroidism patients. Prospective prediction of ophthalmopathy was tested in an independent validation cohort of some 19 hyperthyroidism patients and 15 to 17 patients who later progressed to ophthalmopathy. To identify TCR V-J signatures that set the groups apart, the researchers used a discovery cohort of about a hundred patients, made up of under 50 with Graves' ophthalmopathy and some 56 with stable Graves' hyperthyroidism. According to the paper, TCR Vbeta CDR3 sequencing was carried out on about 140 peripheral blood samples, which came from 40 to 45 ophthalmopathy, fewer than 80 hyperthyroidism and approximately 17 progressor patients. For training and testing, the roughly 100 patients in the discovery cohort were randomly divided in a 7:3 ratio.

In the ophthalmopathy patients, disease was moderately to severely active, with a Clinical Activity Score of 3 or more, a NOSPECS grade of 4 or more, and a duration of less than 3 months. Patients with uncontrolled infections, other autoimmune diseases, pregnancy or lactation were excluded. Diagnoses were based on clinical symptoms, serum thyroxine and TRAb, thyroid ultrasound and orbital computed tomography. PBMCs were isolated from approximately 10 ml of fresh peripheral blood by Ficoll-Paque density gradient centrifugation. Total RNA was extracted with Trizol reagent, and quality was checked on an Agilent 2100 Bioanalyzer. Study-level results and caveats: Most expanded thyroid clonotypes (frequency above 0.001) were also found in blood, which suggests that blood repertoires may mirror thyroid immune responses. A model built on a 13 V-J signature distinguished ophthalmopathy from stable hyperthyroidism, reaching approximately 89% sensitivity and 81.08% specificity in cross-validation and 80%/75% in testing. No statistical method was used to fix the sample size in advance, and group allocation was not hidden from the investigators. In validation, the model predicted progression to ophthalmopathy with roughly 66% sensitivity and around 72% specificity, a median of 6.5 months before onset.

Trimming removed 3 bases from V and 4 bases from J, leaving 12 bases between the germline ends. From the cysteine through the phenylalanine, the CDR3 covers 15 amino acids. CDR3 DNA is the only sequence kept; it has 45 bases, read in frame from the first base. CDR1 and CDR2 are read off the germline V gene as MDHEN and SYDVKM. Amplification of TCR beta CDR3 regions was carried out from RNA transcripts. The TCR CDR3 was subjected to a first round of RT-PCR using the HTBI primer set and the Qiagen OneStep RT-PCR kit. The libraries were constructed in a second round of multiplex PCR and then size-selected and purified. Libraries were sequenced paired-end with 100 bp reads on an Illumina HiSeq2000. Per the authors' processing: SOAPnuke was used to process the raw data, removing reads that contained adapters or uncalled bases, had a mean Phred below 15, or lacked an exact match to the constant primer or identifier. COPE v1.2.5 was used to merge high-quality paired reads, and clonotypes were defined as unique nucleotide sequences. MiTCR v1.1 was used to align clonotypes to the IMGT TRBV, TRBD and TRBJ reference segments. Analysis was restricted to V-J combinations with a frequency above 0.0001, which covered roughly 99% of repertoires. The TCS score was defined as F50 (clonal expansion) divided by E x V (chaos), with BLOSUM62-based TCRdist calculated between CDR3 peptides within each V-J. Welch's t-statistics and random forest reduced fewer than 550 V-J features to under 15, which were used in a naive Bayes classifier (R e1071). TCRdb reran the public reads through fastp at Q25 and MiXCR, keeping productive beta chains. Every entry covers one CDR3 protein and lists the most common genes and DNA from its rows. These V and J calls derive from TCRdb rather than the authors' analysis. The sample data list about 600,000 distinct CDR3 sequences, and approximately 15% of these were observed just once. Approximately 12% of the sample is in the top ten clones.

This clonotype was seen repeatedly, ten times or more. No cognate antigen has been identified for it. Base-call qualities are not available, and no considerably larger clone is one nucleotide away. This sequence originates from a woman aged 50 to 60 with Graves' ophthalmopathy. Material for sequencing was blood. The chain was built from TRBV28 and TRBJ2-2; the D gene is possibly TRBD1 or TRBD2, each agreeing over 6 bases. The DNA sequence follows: TGTGCCAGCAGTTTGGGGGGCGTCCTCACCGGGGAGCTGTTTTTT. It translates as CASSLGGVLTGELFF.